The present T cell receptor (beta chain) was sequenced within a study of cytomegalovirus exposure and HLA in healthy donors. Overall study results and limits: Around 18,000 TCR beta sequences were associated with HLA alleles at 0.05 false discovery rate in a later analysis. Sequencing likely produced, as an artifact, a cluster of highly shared sequence variants.

The length of the CDR3 is 10 residues. V gave up 11 bases and J gave up 6 bases, with 11 bases separating them. Germline V gives CDR1 SNHLY, CDR2 FYNNEI. This clone was observed once. Its antigen remains unknown. The PCR ran on 60 Vbeta and 13 Jbeta primers. The table came from immunoSEQ multiplex PCR; TCRdb's copy has only in-frame clones and leaves some out. The repertoire consists of about 250,000 clones, with 80% occurring once and the leading ten covering about 0.3%. The source of this sequence is a girl aged 2 to 10 in good health and CMV-seronegative. The chain combines TRBV2 with TRBJ2-7; D is perhaps TRBD2 (5 bases). The sample consisted of PBMCs. The CDR3 reads CAGGLGEQYF. CDR3 nucleotides: TGTGCCGGAGGCCTGGGCGAGCAGTACTTC.